Here is one T cell receptor (beta chain) with its context. Its antigen remains unknown. TCRdb called the RT-PCR reads again in MiXCR, with one record for every CDR3 protein. The table has more than 450,000 distinct CDR3 sequences, roughly 8.2% seen once. The data were taken from a study of response to subunit inactivated influenza vaccine. Study results and caveats: The authors suggested that every seasonal influenza vaccination recruits few new T cells.

V was trimmed by 2 bases and J by 0 bases, leaving 10 bases between them. The CDR3 length is 15 residues. The germline V gene has CDR1 SGHTA and CDR2 FQGNSA. This clonotype was obtained from a man aged 50 to 69 who received an inactivated influenza vaccine. The chain carries TRBV7-2 and TRBJ1-2, with a possible D match to TRBD1 (5 bases). The input for sequencing was PBMCs from blood, taken roughly 24 months after vaccination. The CDR3 sequence is CASSLFGTPNYGYTF. DNA of the CDR3: TGTGCCAGCAGCTTATTCGGGACGCCTAACTATGGCTACACCTTC.